What follows are 16 T cell receptor beta chains derived from one specimen sequenced in a study of CD8 T cells in ankylosing spondylitis. TCRdb passed the 5' RACE reads through MiXCR, listing each CDR3 protein once. The sample lists approximately 220,000 distinct CDR3 sequences, approximately 24% occurring once. Sample: blood, either unsorted or a sorted T cell fraction (not recorded which). These receptors originate from a male donor with ankylosing spondylitis or in good health (not recorded which).

This clonotype came up many times. The CDR3 sequence is CATGSGRLGGNEQFF. DNA of the CDR3: TGTGCCACCGGGAGCGGACGTTTGGGGGGGAATGAGCAGTTCTTC. The chain is built from TRBV24-1 and TRBJ2-1; 7 bases are a match to TRBD2. Germline V gene lookup returns CDR1 KGHDR and CDR2 SFDVKD. Losses at the gene ends were 9 bases for V and 7 bases for J; bases not matched to a gene: 14. The CDR3 length is 15 residues.

This clonotype was recorded many times. J is TRBJ2-1 and V is TRBV11-1; a possible D gene is TRBD2 (5 bases). CDR1 is SGHAT, CDR2 FQDESV, per germline (reference sequence). This CDR3 region has 15 residues. Between the trimmed V and J ends, which lost 3 bases and 8 bases, there was a span of 17 bases. CDR3 residues: CASSFRGPDGDEQFF. CDR3 coding DNA: TGTGCCAGCAGCTTCCGAGGGCCAGACGGTGATGAGCAGTTCTTC.

The sample holds many counts of this clonotype. V gene TRBV5-8 combines with J gene TRBJ2-1; weak D call: TRBD1 (5 bases). This CDR3 has 14 amino acids. V lost 1 base and J lost 4, with 9 bases in between. CDR1 is SGHTS and CDR2 is YDEGEE in the germline V gene. The CDR3 DNA is TGTGCCAGCAGCTTGACGACAGTGTACAATGAGCAGTTCTTC. Translated, it gives CASSLTTVYNEQFF.

J is TRBJ2-7 and V is TRBV20-1; possibly TRBD2 for D (5 bases). The V gene lost 3 bases and the J gene lost 2 bases, with 11 bases spanning the gap. From germline, CDR1 is DFQATT and CDR2 SNEGSKA (reference sequence). This CDR3 is built from 13 residues. CDR3 sequence: CSARPRVAYEQYF. The CDR3 DNA is TGCAGTGCTAGGCCGAGGGTCGCCTACGAGCAGTACTTC.

This clonotype was seen ten or more times. The V and J genes are TRBV7-2 and TRBJ2-3; D not resolved. Deletions cut 5 bases from V and 1 base from J, with 10 bases between. The CDR3 runs 14 residues. Germline V lookup: CDR1 SGHTA, CDR2 FQGNSA. The CDR3 here is CASSRRSGTDTQYF. CDR3 in DNA: TGTGCCAGCAGCCGCCGCAGCGGCACAGATACGCAGTATTTT.

The rearrangement uses TRBV29-1 and TRBJ2-1; 7 nucleotides line up with TRBD2. The length of the CDR3 is 13 residues. J was trimmed by 10 bases and V by 8 bases; bases with no gene match: 14. CDR1 is SQVTM, CDR2 ANQGSEA, per germline. The DNA of the CDR3 is TGCAGCATTCGCAGCTATGAGCGGGACGAGCAGTTCTTC. It is translated as CSIRSYERDEQFF.

This clonotype was recorded at least ten times. The chain carries TRBV3-1 and TRBJ2-7; D could derive from TRBD1 or TRBD2 (6 bases each). CDR1 is LGHDT, CDR2 YNNKEL, per germline (reference sequence). V was shortened by 1 base and J by 6 bases, with 13 bases between the two germline ends. The CDR3 contains 14 residues. In nucleotides, the CDR3 is TGTGCCAGCAGCCAAGTGGGGGGCAGGAGCGAGCAGTACTTC. Translation: CASSQVGGRSEQYF.

This clonotype was observed at least ten times. The CDR3 DNA follows: TGTGCCAGCAGCCTTATTACAGGGGTTTCCTACGAGCAGTACTTC. Amino acid sequence: CASSLITGVSYEQYF. The rearrangement joins TRBV7-2 to TRBJ2-7, with 7 bases aligning to TRBD1. Germline V gene lookup returns CDR1 SGHTA and CDR2 FQGNSA. V shed 5 bases, J shed 1 base, and the junction held 8 bases outside the gene matches. The CDR3 sequence is 15 residues long.

This clonotype showed up many times. The chain combines TRBV27 with TRBJ1-5; D not certain. The CDR3 has 16 amino acids. Germline values: CDR1 MNHEY, CDR2 SMNVEV (reference sequence). V was clipped by 4 bases and J by 0 bases, with 13 bases between them. The CDR3 protein is CASSSGQTISNQPQHF. CDR3 bases: TGTGCCAGCAGTTCCGGGCAAACCATTAGCAATCAGCCCCAGCATTTT.

This clonotype has only a few counts. This chain uses TRBV6-5 with TRBJ1-2; D is undetermined. Germline CDR1 and CDR2: MNHEY and SVGAGI. The CDR3 length is 15 residues. V was shortened by 0 bases and J by 0 bases, with 8 bases between the two germline ends. In DNA, the CDR3 is TGTGCCAGCAGTTACTCGAGTAACGCTAACTATGGCTACACCTTC. Its translation: CASSYSSNANYGYTF.

This clonotype was counted at least ten times. V is TRBV20-1 and J is TRBJ2-5; no clear D. V was pared by 6 bases and J by 2 bases, with 16 bases between. The CDR3 is 14 residues long. CDR1 DFQATT and CDR2 SNEGSKA come from the germline V gene (reference sequence). In DNA form, the CDR3 reads TGCAGTGCCGCAAGACCGGAGCATCAAGAGACCCAGTACTTC. It codes for CSAARPEHQETQYF.

This clonotype was found many times. The V call is TRBV12-3 or TRBV12-4, the J call TRBJ2-5; 7 bases line up with TRBD1. V gave up 6 bases and J gave up 5 bases; unmatched junction bases: 9. The CDR3 runs to 14 residues. For the CDR3, the DNA is TGTGCCAGCAGCCCCCATAGGGGGCGGGAGACCCAGTACTTC. As protein: CASSPHRGRETQYF.

The chain links TRBV29-1 to TRBJ2-3; D is perhaps TRBD1 or TRBD2 (6 bases each). Per the germline V gene, CDR1 is SQVTM and CDR2 is ANQGSEA. This CDR3 is built from 14 residues. V lost 7 bases and J 1 base, leaving 15 bases between the germline ends. In DNA form, the CDR3 reads TGCAGCGGTGGGGGCGGGAAAGGCACAGATACGCAGTATTTT. Protein product: CSGGGGKGTDTQYF.

Only a few counts were recorded for this clonotype. This chain links TRBV11-2 with TRBJ1-6, with unresolved D. This CDR3 region has 15 residues. The V gene's germline CDR1 is SGHAT and CDR2 FQNNGV. V lost 1 base, J lost 7 bases, and 11 bases lay in between. CDR3 nucleotide sequence: TGTGCCAGCAGCTTAGCCCCAGGCGTGAATTCACCCCTCCACTTT. Translation gives CASSLAPGVNSPLHF.

This clonotype was seen ten or more times. The chain has TRBV12-3 or TRBV12-4 and TRBJ1-2, with TRBD1 matching 9 bases. This CDR3 contains 15 residues. The junction had 6 bases not matched to a gene; V was cut back by 5 bases and J by 2 bases. DNA for the CDR3: TGTGCCAGCAGTCCTCCAGGGACAGGGAACTATGGCTACACCTTC. Amino acids: CASSPPGTGNYGYTF.

Ten or more counts support this clonotype. This chain uses TRBV7-2 with TRBJ1-2; D is possibly TRBD1 (6 bases). Germline V gives CDR1 SGHTA, CDR2 FQGNSA. The CDR3 consists of 15 residues. V shed 6 bases and J shed 2 bases, with 16 bases lying between them. In nucleotides, the CDR3 is TGTGCCAGCAGTATCTCCCCCCAGGGGAACTATGGCTACACCTTC. This gives the protein CASSISPQGNYGYTF.